A selection of T cell receptor beta chains follows, all from one sample in a study of cytomegalovirus exposure and HLA in healthy donors. Here immunoSEQ multiplex PCR was the method, and the copy in TCRdb shows in-frame clones only, minus some. The table shows about 360,000 clones, with 86% occurring only once. Sequenced material: PBMCs. These receptors came from a woman aged 18-35 years in good health and CMV-seronegative. Both conserved end residues are part of each CDR3. The D gene is left open where the match is weak. Clone size, where shown, is once, few, many, or a class for clones that have expanded.

TGTGCCAGCAGTTCGCTACTAGCGAGCTCCTACGAGCAGTACTTC CASSSLLASSYEQYF TRBD2 15 TRBJ2-7 . TRBV27
TGTGCCAGCTCACCTGGAGCGGGTAGCACAGATACGCAGTATTTT CASSPGAGSTDTQYF . 15 TRBJ2-3 . TRBV18
TGTGCCAGCAGCTTAACAGGTAACTCCTACAATGAGCAGTTCTTC CASSLTGNSYNEQFF . 15 TRBJ2-1 once TRBV7-2
TGCGCCAGCAGCTTGGGCGGGAGGGGCTACACAGATACGCAGTATTTT CASSLGGRGYTDTQYF TRBD2 16 TRBJ2-3 . TRBV5-1
TGTGCCAGCAGTGCCTTCGGGGGAGGAGGCTACGAGCAGTACTTC CASSAFGGGGYEQYF . 15 TRBJ2-7 . TRBV2
TGTGCCAGCAGTTCCCTAGCGGGGGCCAGGGAGCAGTACTTC CASSSLAGAREQYF TRBD2 14 TRBJ2-7 . TRBV28
TGTGCCACCGAGTCGGGGCGGGAGGTGGGCGAGCAGTACTTC CATESGREVGEQYF TRBD2 14 TRBJ2-7 . TRBV28
TGTGCCAGCAGCCAAGGACTAAACTACGAGCAGTACTTC CASSQGLNYEQYF . 13 TRBJ2-7 . TRBV4-2
TGTGCCACCTCCTCTAGTTTGGGAGCGACTGAAGCTTTCTTT CATSSSLGATEAFF . 14 TRBJ1-1 . TRBV19
TGCGCCAGCAGCCAAGAATACCGTGACAGCAGCTATGGCTACACCTTC CASSQEYRDSSYGYTF . 16 TRBJ1-2 few TRBV4-1
TGTGCCAGCAGCTTAGGCGGGAGTGGCGACGAGCAGTACTTC CASSLGGSGDEQYF TRBD2 14 TRBJ2-7 . TRBV11-3
TGTGCCAGTGAGACAGGTTTCATGAACACTGAAGCTTTCTTT CASETGFMNTEAFF . 14 TRBJ1-1 . TRBV7-9
TGTGCCAGCAGTTTAGGGGGGGTCAATTCACCCCTCCACTTT CASSLGGVNSPLHF . 14 TRBJ1-6 few TRBV27
TGTGCCTACACCCCTTCAGATACGCAGTATTTT CAYTPSDTQYF . 11 TRBJ2-3 . TRBV30
TGTGCCAGCAGTAGACAGGGGAATCAGCCCCAGCATTTT CASSRQGNQPQHF TRBD1 13 TRBJ1-5 once TRBV2
TGCGCCAGCAGCTCGGCCGGGATCATGGGCTCCTACAATGAGCAGTTCTTC CASSSAGIMGSYNEQFF . 17 TRBJ2-1 . TRBV4-1
TGCGCCAGCACCCCCGGAGTGGGCTACACCTTC CASTPGVGYTF . 11 TRBJ1-2 once TRBV5-1
TGTGCCAGCAGCACAAACAGGGGCAGCTCCTACGAGCAGTACTTC CASSTNRGSSYEQYF TRBD1 15 TRBJ2-7 . TRBV28
TGTGCCAGCAGTTCCGCTACCCCCTTCGGACAGGGGCAATCCTACGAGCAGTACTTC CASSSATPFGQGQSYEQYF TRBD1 19 TRBJ2-7 . TRBV28
TGTGCCAGCAGTTTTCGGGCGGGGGGGCCGACAGATACGCAGTATTTT CASSFRAGGPTDTQYF TRBD2 16 TRBJ2-3 . TRBV28
TGTGCCACTACGTGGGGGGGCAGCACAGATACGCAGTATTTT CATTWGGSTDTQYF . 14 TRBJ2-3 once TRBV19
TGCAGCGTCCCACACCGCACCCAAGAGACCCAGTACTTC CSVPHRTQETQYF . 13 TRBJ2-5 . TRBV29-1
TGTGCCAGCCTCGACACTGAAGCTTTCTTT CASLDTEAFF . 10 TRBJ1-1 . TRBV6-1
TGTGCCAGTAGATGGACAGGAGGGACTGAAGCTTTCTTT CASRWTGGTEAFF TRBD1 13 TRBJ1-1 . TRBV19
TGCGCCAGCAGCGCAAGGACAGGGAACACTGAAGCTTTCTTT CASSARTGNTEAFF TRBD1 14 TRBJ1-1 . TRBV5-1
TGTGCCAGCAGCGACGATAAAGGACAGGGCGTAAGTGGCTACACCTTC CASSDDKGQGVSGYTF TRBD1 16 TRBJ1-2 . TRBV7-9
TGTGCCAGCAGTCCGTCTCTAGCGGGGACCTACGAGCAGTACTTC CASSPSLAGTYEQYF TRBD2 15 TRBJ2-7 . TRBV28
TGCGCCAGCAGTGACGGGACTGCGAACTACGAGCAGTACTTC CASSDGTANYEQYF . 14 TRBJ2-7 . TRBV10-1
TGTGCCAGCAGTTCTGGGGGAGGGACTCAGCCCCAGCATTTT CASSSGGGTQPQHF . 14 TRBJ1-5 . TRBV28
TGTGCCAGCAGTCCCCCCGGGACAGGGTTTACTGAAGCTTTCTTT CASSPPGTGFTEAFF TRBD1 15 TRBJ1-1 . TRBV28
TGTGCCAGCAGCATAGCGGGAGTAGATAATGAGCAGTTCTTC CASSIAGVDNEQFF TRBD2 14 TRBJ2-1 . TRBV5-8
TGTGCCAGCCTGGGGCCAGGCAATGAGCAGTTCTTC CASLGPGNEQFF . 12 TRBJ2-1 . TRBV2
TGTGCCAGCGGTGACAGGCAAGAGACCCAGTACTTC CASGDRQETQYF . 12 TRBJ2-5 . TRBV7-2
TGTGCCAGCAGTTACTCGACACGGGGGGGCGAGCAGTACTTC CASSYSTRGGEQYF TRBD2 14 TRBJ2-7 . TRBV6-5
TGCGCCAGCAGCCTGACAGGGCCTCCTAGAAACTATGGCTACACCTTC CASSLTGPPRNYGYTF TRBD1 16 TRBJ1-2 . TRBV5-1
TGTGCCAGCAGGGACAGGGGGAACACTGAAGCTTTCTTT CASRDRGNTEAFF TRBD1 13 TRBJ1-1 . TRBV14
TGTGCCTACACAGACACCGGGGAGCTGTTTTTT CAYTDTGELFF . 11 TRBJ2-2 . TRBV30